The 9 T cell receptor beta chains reported below all come from one sample, sequenced in a study of shared clonotypes between healthy human individuals. Method: immunoSEQ multiplex PCR; TCRdb's copy keeps in-frame clones and lacks some. The repertoire holds around 2,100,000 clones, with around 96% as singletons. It was CD45RO-negative cells, positively selected for CCR7, that made up naive CD8 cells, with terminally differentiated effector memory CD45RA+ cells excluded. What was sequenced was naive CD8+ T cells sorted from blood. The receptors come from a man younger than 35 in good health.

V and J are TRBV29-1 and TRBJ1-3; D is ambiguous. The CDR3 consists of 13 residues. Germline V lookup: CDR1 SQVTM, CDR2 ANQGSEA. Deletions cut 3 bases from V and 0 bases from J, with 6 bases between. The CDR3 nucleotides are TGCAGCGTTGAGTTAGGCTCTGGAAACACCATATATTTT. Protein sequence: CSVELGSGNTIYF.

This clone has a single count. This chain links TRBV21-1 with TRBJ1-1. TRBV21-1 is reported as a pseudogene. The CDR3 spans 21 residues. The chain's CDR3 is CASSKNWEGDHPGERNTEAFF. The CDR3 DNA reads as TGTGCCAGCAGCAAAAATTGGGAAGGGGACCATCCCGGGGAAAGGAACACTGAAGCTTTCTTT.

The chain links TRBV19 to TRBJ2-7; 10 bases agree with TRBD2. CDR1 LNHDA and CDR2 SQIVND come from the germline V gene (reference sequence). This CDR3 has 13 amino acids. The J segment lost 6 bases and the V segment lost 5 bases, leaving 4 bases of the junction unmatched. CDR3 sequence (DNA): TGTGCCAGTAGTCGACTAGCGGGTATCGAGCAGTACTTC. Protein: CASSRLAGIEQYF.

Notes on this clone: This CDR3 is also generated by other DNA sequences in the sample. The chain recombines TRBV15 with TRBJ2-2, with D perhaps matching TRBD1 (5 bases). Germline lookup yields CDR1 LNHNV and CDR2 YYDKDF (reference sequence). V was pared by 0 bases and J by 4 bases, with 9 bases between. There are 15 residues in the CDR3. CDR3 DNA: TGTGCCACCAGCAGAGATTTAGGGGTCACCGGGGAGCTGTTTTTT. It encodes CATSRDLGVTGELFF.

This clone was seen a single time. The chain employs TRBV28 and TRBJ1-6; D gene ambiguous. Trimming shortened V by 5 bases and J by 5 bases, and 4 bases separated the two germline ends. Germline V gene data show CDR1 as MDHEN and CDR2 as SYDVKM. The length of the CDR3 is 12 residues. As DNA, the CDR3 is TGTGCCAGCAGTCACGATAATTCACCCCTCCACTTT. As protein: CASSHDNSPLHF.

The chain has TRBV4-1 and TRBJ1-5, with 11 bases lining up with TRBD1. The CDR3 covers 16 residues. Trimming took 3 bases from V and 5 from J; bases not matched to a gene: 6. CDR1 and CDR2 (germline): MGHRA, YSYEKL. CDR3 region: CASSQRTGGSYQPQHF. CDR3 coding DNA: TGCGCCAGCAGCCAGCGGACAGGGGGCTCGTATCAGCCCCAGCATTTT.

V gene TRBV5-1 combines with J gene TRBJ2-7; 7 nucleotides match TRBD1. Unmatched junction bases numbered 9, after V lost 0 bases and J lost 3 bases. Germline V gene data show CDR1 as SGHRS and CDR2 as YFSETQ. The CDR3 runs to 16 residues. Here the CDR3 reads CASSLAETGRVYEQYF. For the CDR3, the DNA is TGCGCCAGCAGCTTGGCGGAGACAGGGAGAGTCTACGAGCAGTACTTC.

The chain uses TRBV5-8 and TRBJ2-6; possibly TRBD1 for D (6 bases). The CDR3 has 18 amino acids. V lost 4 bases to trimming and J lost 0 bases, with 17 bases between them. Germline CDR1 and CDR2: SGHTS and YDEGEE. CDR3 residues: CASSLDRWGFSGANVLTF. In DNA, the CDR3 is TGTGCCAGCAGCCTTGACAGGTGGGGTTTCTCTGGGGCCAACGTCCTGACTTTC.

Points on this clone: Other DNA sequences within the sample encode an identical CDR3. This chain links TRBV6-5 with TRBJ2-7; TRBD1 is a possible D gene (5 bases). CDR3 length: 13 residues. V lost 0 bases, J lost 7 bases, and 10 bases lay in between. In germline, CDR1 is MNHEY, CDR2 SVGAGI. CDR3 bases: TGTGCCAGCAGTTACTCAGGGGCCGGGGAGCAGTACTTC. It translates to CASSYSGAGEQYF.